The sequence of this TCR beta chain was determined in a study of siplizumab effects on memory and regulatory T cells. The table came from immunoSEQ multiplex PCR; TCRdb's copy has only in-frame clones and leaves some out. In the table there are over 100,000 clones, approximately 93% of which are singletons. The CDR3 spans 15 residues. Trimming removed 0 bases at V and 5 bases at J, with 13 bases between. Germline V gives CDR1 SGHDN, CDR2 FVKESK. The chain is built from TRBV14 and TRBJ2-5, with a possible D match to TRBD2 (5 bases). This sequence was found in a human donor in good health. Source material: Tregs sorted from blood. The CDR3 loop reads CASSQDPWGAETQYF. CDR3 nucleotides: TGTGCCAGCAGCCAAGACCCCTGGGGAGCCGAGACCCAGTACTTC. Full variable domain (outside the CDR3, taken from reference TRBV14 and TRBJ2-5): EAGVTQFPSHSVIEKGQTVTLRCDPISGHDNLYWYRRVMGKEIKFLLHFVKESKQDESGMPNNRFLAERTGGTYSTLKVQPAELEDSGVYFCASSQDPWGAETQYFGPGTRLLVL.